One sample yielded the 29 T cell receptor beta chains listed below, sequenced in a study of CD8 T cells in ankylosing spondylitis. One entry per CDR3 protein results from TCRdb running MiXCR on the 5' RACE reads. Seen here are more than 150,000 distinct CDR3 sequences, under 15% observed once, and the top ten hold 11%. The sample was blood, either unsorted or a sorted T cell fraction (not recorded which). These receptors came from a female donor with ankylosing spondylitis or in good health (not recorded which).

This clonotype showed up many times. The V and J genes are TRBV12-3 or TRBV12-4 and TRBJ1-2, with TRBD1 as a possible D gene (5 bases). The CDR3 extends over 17 amino acids. Trimming cost V 6 bases and J 0 bases, with 20 bases left between them. The DNA of the CDR3 is TGTGCCAGCAGCCCGTTAGGGGCTCAAATAACTAACTATGGCTACACCTTC. Its protein is CASSPLGAQITNYGYTF.

The chain links TRBV15 to TRBJ1-1; D gene unclear. CDR3 length equals 16 residues. Trimming left V 1 base short and J 3 bases short, with 15 bases between. The germline gives CDR1 LNHNV, CDR2 YYDKDF (reference sequence). CDR3 region: CATSRVGVQQYTEAFF. The CDR3 DNA reads TGTGCCACCAGCAGAGTGGGCGTCCAACAGTACACTGAAGCTTTCTTT.

This clonotype was counted many times. This rearrangement joins TRBV11-1 to TRBJ2-3; possible D gene TRBD1, 5 bases. V shed 5 bases and J shed 0 bases, with 18 bases lying between them. CDR1 and CDR2 from the germline V gene are SGHAT and FQDESV (reference sequence). The CDR3 length is 17 residues. The CDR3 region is CASSPSVGPGSTDTQYF. The CDR3 DNA reads TGTGCCAGCAGCCCTAGTGTGGGGCCAGGGAGCACAGATACGCAGTATTTT.

This clonotype was seen a few times. V and J are TRBV18 and TRBJ1-4; TRBD1 might be the D (6 bases). This CDR3 contains 16 residues. Looked up from germline, CDR1 is KGHSH and CDR2 is LQKENI. With 3 bases removed from V and 4 bases from J, the gap between germline ends came to 15 bases. CDR3 bases: TGTGCCAGCTCACCCAACGGGGGCTCCATTAATGAAAAACTGTTTTTT. The encoded protein is CASSPNGGSINEKLFF.

The V gene is TRBV7-2, the J gene TRBJ1-1; D remains ambiguous. Germline V CDR1 and CDR2: SGHTA, FQGNSA. The CDR3 totals 15 residues. V was clipped by 0 bases and J by 11 bases, with 19 bases between them. The CDR3 reads CASSLALGGVGDAFF. In DNA form, the CDR3 reads TGTGCCAGCAGCTTAGCGCTGGGCGGGGTAGGAGATGCTTTCTTT.

V usage is TRBV5-6 and J usage is TRBJ1-3, with 7 positions matching TRBD1. The CDR3 consists of 14 residues. The junction had 2 bases not matched to a gene; V was cut back by 2 bases and J by 3 bases. Germline lookup yields CDR1 SGHDT and CDR2 YYEEEE. CDR3 amino acids: CASSFGTVGNTIYF. The CDR3, as DNA: TGTGCCAGCAGCTTCGGGACAGTTGGAAACACCATATATTTT.

This clonotype was found many times. V usage is TRBV29-1 and J usage is TRBJ2-2; no reliable D call. V was trimmed by 4 bases and J by 0 bases, leaving 9 bases between them. Germline V gives CDR1 SQVTM, CDR2 ANQGSEA. The CDR3 length is 14 residues. For the CDR3, the DNA is TGCAGCGTTGGGTCTTCTGCGAACACCGGGGAGCTGTTTTTT. Its protein is CSVGSSANTGELFF.

About this clonotype: A much more abundant neighbour one base away suggests this may be a read error. The chain has TRBV6-5 and TRBJ2-1; a weak D match, TRBD2 (6 bases). The CDR3 has 13 residues. CDR1 is MNHEY, CDR2 SVGAGI, per germline. CDR3 in amino acids: CACSYEGRNEQFF. For the CDR3, the DNA is TGTGCCTGCAGTTACGAAGGGAGGAATGAGCAGTTCTTC.

This clonotype was counted ten times or more. The chain carries TRBV19 and TRBJ2-5, with 7 bases matching TRBD1. This CDR3 is built from 15 residues. Germline loops: CDR1 LNHDA, CDR2 SQIVND (reference sequence). V lost 3 bases and J lost 4; bases outside the gene matches: 8. CDR3 nucleotide sequence: TGTGCCAGTAGTATGCAGGCCCACAGGGGAGAGACCCAGTACTTC. Encoded protein: CASSMQAHRGETQYF.

This clonotype was counted many times. The V gene is TRBV19, the J gene TRBJ2-1, with no clear D. This CDR3 comprises 12 residues. Germline lookup yields CDR1 LNHDA and CDR2 SQIVND (reference sequence). Trimming shortened V by 2 bases and J by 9 bases, and 8 bases separated the two germline ends. The CDR3 nucleotides are TGTGCCAGTAGTATACCGGGTAGTGAGCAGTTCTTC. This sequence encodes CASSIPGSEQFF. Variable domain in full (rest from reference TRBV19 and TRBJ2-1): DGGITQSPKYLFRKEGQNVTLSCEQNLNHDAMYWYRQDPGQGLRLIYYSQIVNDFQKGDIAEGYSVSREKKESFPLTVTSAQKNPTAFYLCASSIPGSEQFFGPGTRLTVL.

This clonotype has ten or more counts. The chain carries TRBV2 and TRBJ2-5, with 10 bases lining up with TRBD2. V gave up 3 bases and J gave up 4 bases; unmatched junction bases: 2. Germline CDR1 SNHLY, CDR2 FYNNEI. The CDR3 runs 14 residues. CDR3 DNA sequence: TGTGCCAGCAGTGACGTAGCGGGAGGAGAGACCCAGTACTTC. Amino acid sequence: CASSDVAGGETQYF.

This clonotype came up many times. The genes are TRBV25-1 and TRBJ1-1, with TRBD1 as a possible D gene (6 bases). CDR1 and CDR2 (germline): MGHDK, SYGVNS. The V end was cut by 3 bases, the J end by 3 bases, with 14 bases between. CDR3 length: 15 residues. CDR3: CASSDPGKGDTEAFF. Here the CDR3 DNA reads TGTGCCAGCAGTGACCCGGGAAAGGGGGACACTGAAGCTTTCTTT.

The genes are TRBV5-1 and TRBJ2-1; TRBD2 matches at 12 bases. CDR3 length equals 15 residues. Germline values: CDR1 SGHRS, CDR2 YFSETQ. V lost 0 bases and J lost 5; bases outside the gene matches: 0. The CDR3 DNA is TGCGCCAGCAGCTTGGGGACTAGCGGGAACAATGAGCAGTTCTTC. This encodes CASSLGTSGNNEQFF.

CDR3 amino acids: CSSSSPGQAYNSPLHF. DNA of the CDR3: TGCAGTTCATCATCCCCGGGGCAGGCTTATAATTCACCCCTCCACTTT. The rearrangement joins TRBV20-1 to TRBJ1-6; tentative D call: TRBD1 (5 bases). V was shortened by 8 bases and J by 4 bases, with 21 bases between the two germline ends. CDR1 and CDR2 (germline): DFQATT, SNEGSKA (reference sequence). The CDR3 consists of 16 residues.

This clonotype appeared a few times. This chain uses TRBV7-3 with TRBJ2-3, with D hard to call. Per the germline V gene, CDR1 is SGHTA and CDR2 is FQGTGA. V lost 3 bases, J lost 2 bases, and 6 bases lay in between. This CDR3 is built from 13 residues. CDR3 sequence: CASSFQATDTQYF. The CDR3 nucleotides read TGTGCCAGCAGCTTTCAGGCCACAGATACGCAGTATTTT.

This clonotype was observed at least ten times. The rearrangement links TRBV5-1 to TRBJ2-2, with unresolved D. Germline V CDR1 and CDR2: SGHRS, YFSETQ. There are 14 residues in the CDR3. The V and J ends lost 4 bases and 0 bases respectively, with 7 bases between them. The CDR3 nucleotides read TGCGCCAGCAGCGCAACGACGAACACCGGGGAGCTGTTTTTT. It yields the protein CASSATTNTGELFF.

This clonotype has just a few counts. V usage is TRBV7-2 and J usage is TRBJ2-1; the D gene is possibly TRBD2 (5 bases). The CDR3 totals 13 residues. The V gene lost 0 bases and the J gene lost 9 bases, with 9 bases spanning the gap. Germline-derived CDR1 and CDR2 are SGHTA and FQGNSA. CDR3 in DNA: TGTGCCAGCAGCTTAGCTCCGGGGAGTGAGCAGTTCTTC. Encoded protein: CASSLAPGSEQFF.

This clonotype was detected ten times or more. This chain links TRBV6-1 with TRBJ2-7; 10 nucleotides match TRBD2. The J segment lost 4 bases and the V segment lost 5 bases, leaving 8 bases of the junction unmatched. Germline V gives CDR1 MNHNS, CDR2 SASEGT. The CDR3 is made up of 15 amino acids. CDR3 coding DNA: TGTGCCAGCAGTCCCCCGGGACTAGCGCGGTACGAGCAGTACTTC. Translated, it gives CASSPPGLARYEQYF.

Many counts were recorded for this clonotype. This chain uses TRBV2 with TRBJ2-3, with D perhaps matching TRBD1 or TRBD2 (5 bases each). Trimming took off 1 base at V and 2 bases at J, with 10 bases between the two ends. The CDR3 extends over 15 amino acids. CDR1 and CDR2 from the germline V gene are SNHLY and FYNNEI. CDR3 DNA sequence: TGTGCCAGCAGTGAAGGAGGGGTGTTCACAGATACGCAGTATTTT. Amino acids: CASSEGGVFTDTQYF.

This clonotype turned up a few times. One end of the junction varies from germline; a read error may be responsible. The V call is TRBV6-2 or TRBV6-3, the J call TRBJ1-5; D is ambiguous. The length of the CDR3 is 13 residues. CDR1 and CDR2 (germline): MNHEY, SVGEGT. The CDR3 DNA is TGTGCCAGCACTTACTGGCGGAATCAGCCCCAGCATTTT. It yields the protein CASTYWRNQPQHF.

This clonotype came up a few times. The chain combines TRBV6-1 with TRBJ1-2, with no clear D. Germline V CDR1 and CDR2: MNHNS, SASEGT. The CDR3 runs to 17 residues. Trimming shortened V by 8 bases and J by 2 bases, and 24 bases separated the two germline ends. This CDR3 reads CASSGPRTPTPNYGYTF. The CDR3 DNA follows: TGTGCCAGCTCTGGCCCACGGACGCCAACCCCCAACTATGGCTACACCTTC.

This clonotype appeared many times. The chain is built from TRBV9 and TRBJ2-7, with TRBD1 identical over 9 bases. Germline assignment: CDR1 SGDLS and CDR2 YYNGEE. Losses at the gene ends were 0 bases for V and 0 bases for J; bases not matched to a gene: 4. The CDR3 loop spans 16 amino acids. The CDR3 nucleotides read TGTGCCAGCAGCGTAGGGGGACAGGGCCTCTCCTACGAGCAGTACTTC. It specifies CASSVGGQGLSYEQYF.

The rearrangement uses TRBV12-3 or TRBV12-4 and TRBJ1-4; D is undetermined. The CDR3 extends over 12 amino acids. V lost 5 bases and J 8 bases, leaving 9 bases between the germline ends. CDR3 in amino acids: CASSTRGEKLFF. CDR3 nucleotide sequence: TGTGCCAGCAGTACCCGAGGCGAAAAACTGTTTTTT.

This clonotype was seen ten or more times. This rearrangement joins TRBV12-3 or TRBV12-4 to TRBJ1-2; D unclear. The V end lost 2 bases, the J end lost 2 bases, and 6 bases lay between the germline ends. The CDR3 spans 13 residues. The CDR3 region is CASSLRQNYGYTF. The CDR3 DNA follows: TGTGCCAGCAGTTTAAGACAAAACTATGGCTACACCTTC.

In this sample, this clonotype turned up many times. This sequence joins TRBV24-1 and TRBJ1-5, with D maybe TRBD1 (5 bases). The length of the CDR3 is 14 residues. The ends were cut back, 5 bases at V and 2 bases at J, with 9 bases in the middle. Germline V gives CDR1 KGHDR, CDR2 SFDVKD. This chain's CDR3 is CATSASRGNQPQHF. CDR3 nucleotide sequence: TGTGCCACCAGTGCTTCCAGGGGCAATCAGCCCCAGCATTTT.

A few counts support this clonotype. The chain is built from TRBV7-8 and TRBJ2-1, with TRBD1 matching 7 bases. Germline V CDR1 and CDR2: SGHVS, FQNEAQ. Losses at the gene ends were 6 bases for V and 7 bases for J; bases not matched to a gene: 9. CDR3 length equals 14 residues. The CDR3 here is CASRSTGTVNEQFF. CDR3 nucleotide sequence: TGTGCCAGCAGAAGTACCGGGACAGTGAATGAGCAGTTCTTC.

This clonotype was observed many times. V and J are TRBV5-1 and TRBJ1-1, with a possible D match to TRBD1 (5 bases). This CDR3 has 14 amino acids. V lost 4 bases, J lost 0 bases, and 10 bases lay in between. Germline V gives CDR1 SGHRS, CDR2 YFSETQ. The CDR3 region has the DNA TGCGCCAGCAGCGCACAGGCTCTGAACACTGAAGCTTTCTTT. Its protein product is CASSAQALNTEAFF.

Worth noting for this clonotype: A much larger clone differs from this one at a single base, so this may be a read error. This rearrangement joins TRBV27 to TRBJ1-5; D is ambiguous. Matching the DNA end better, TRBJ2-3 makes the J call doubtful. The germline V gene encodes CDR1 MNHEY and CDR2 SMNVEV (reference sequence). The CDR3 length is 13 residues. The CDR3 protein is CASSPKPNQPQYF. CDR3 in DNA: TGTGCCAGCAGTCCAAAACCCAATCAGCCCCAGTATTTT.

Many counts were recorded for this clonotype. The chain links TRBV6-5 to TRBJ2-3, with D perhaps TRBD2 (6 bases). The length of the CDR3 is 15 residues. The V gene lost 0 bases and the J gene lost 1 base, with 8 bases spanning the gap. Germline CDR1 MNHEY, CDR2 SVGAGI. For the CDR3, the DNA is TGTGCCAGCAGTTACTCGGGGGAGGGCACAGATACGCAGTATTTT. Protein sequence: CASSYSGEGTDTQYF.